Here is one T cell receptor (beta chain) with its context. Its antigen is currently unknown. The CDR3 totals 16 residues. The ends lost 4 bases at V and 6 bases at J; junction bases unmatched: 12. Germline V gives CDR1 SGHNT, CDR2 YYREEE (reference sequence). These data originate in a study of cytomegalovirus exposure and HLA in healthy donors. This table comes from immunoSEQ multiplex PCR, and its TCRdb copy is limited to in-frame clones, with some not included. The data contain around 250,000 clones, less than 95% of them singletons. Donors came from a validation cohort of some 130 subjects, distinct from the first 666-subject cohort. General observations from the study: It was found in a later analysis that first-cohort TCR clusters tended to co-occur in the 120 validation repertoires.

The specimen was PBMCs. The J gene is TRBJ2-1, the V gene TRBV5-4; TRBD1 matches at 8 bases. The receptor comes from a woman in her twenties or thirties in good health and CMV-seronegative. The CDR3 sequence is CASSAPAGTGANEQFF. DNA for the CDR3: TGTGCCAGCAGCGCCCCAGCCGGGACAGGAGCCAATGAGCAGTTCTTC.